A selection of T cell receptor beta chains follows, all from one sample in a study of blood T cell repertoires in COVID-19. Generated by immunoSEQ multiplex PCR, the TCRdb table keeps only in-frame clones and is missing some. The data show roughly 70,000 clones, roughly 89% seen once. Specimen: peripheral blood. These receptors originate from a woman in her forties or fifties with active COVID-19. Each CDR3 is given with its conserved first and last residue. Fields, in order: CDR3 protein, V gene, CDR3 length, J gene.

CDR3aa: CASSFAADSNQPQHF
v_gene: TRBV28
len: 15
j_gene: TRBJ1-5

CDR3aa: CSGGQGTETQYF
v_gene: TRBV29-1
len: 12
j_gene: TRBJ2-5

CDR3aa: CASSQNPSGTSGVYF
v_gene: TRBV3-1/TRBV3-2
len: 15
j_gene: TRBJ2-5

CDR3aa: CASSEIYVTSNQPQHF
v_gene: TRBV6-1
len: 16
j_gene: TRBJ1-5

CDR3aa: CASSPLIFDRSSGNTIYF
v_gene: TRBV28
len: 18
j_gene: TRBJ1-3

CDR3aa: CASILDWFYNEQFF
v_gene: TRBV21-1
len: 14
j_gene: TRBJ2-1

CDR3aa: CASSLLGARDTQYF
v_gene: TRBV6-5
len: 14
j_gene: TRBJ2-3

CDR3aa: CASSLGGSDFSGNTIYF
v_gene: TRBV5-4
len: 17
j_gene: TRBJ1-3

CDR3aa: CASSTTERASYNEQFF
v_gene: TRBV19
len: 16
j_gene: TRBJ2-1

CDR3aa: CASSQQGGQPQHF
v_gene: TRBV27
len: 13
j_gene: TRBJ1-5

CDR3aa: CASSQVYTSGRFYEQYF
v_gene: TRBV3-1/TRBV3-2
len: 17
j_gene: TRBJ2-7

CDR3aa: CASSSPGLARYEQYF
v_gene: TRBV7-9
len: 15
j_gene: TRBJ2-7

CDR3aa: CASSLVGGNTEAFF
v_gene: TRBV6-5
len: 14
j_gene: TRBJ1-1

CDR3aa: CASSSLRATGTGNTIYF
v_gene: TRBV11-2
len: 17
j_gene: TRBJ1-3

CDR3aa: CASSLPCEQFF
v_gene: TRBV5-1
len: 11
j_gene: TRBJ2-1

CDR3aa: CASSPSGQGNQPQHF
v_gene: TRBV7-8
len: 15
j_gene: TRBJ1-5

CDR3aa: CASSRDRAGTEAFF
v_gene: TRBV7-6
len: 14
j_gene: TRBJ1-1

CDR3aa: CASSVSAGPQETQYF
v_gene: TRBV9
len: 15
j_gene: TRBJ2-5

CDR3aa: CASSSNPGSGEQYF
v_gene: TRBV19
len: 14
j_gene: TRBJ2-7

CDR3aa: CASSQVLGQNHTKQYF
v_gene: TRBV3-1/TRBV3-2
len: 16
j_gene: TRBJ2-7

CDR3aa: CASRLYEQYF
v_gene: TRBV2
len: 10
j_gene: TRBJ2-7

CDR3aa: CASSSGTSLFF
v_gene: TRBV6-5
len: 11
j_gene: TRBJ2-1

CDR3aa: CASSRTSGTYEQYF
v_gene: TRBV6-5
len: 14
j_gene: TRBJ2-7

CDR3aa: CASSPMWTSDQPVTDTQYF
v_gene: TRBV5-1
len: 19
j_gene: TRBJ2-3

CDR3aa: CASSLRGQGPDTQYF
v_gene: TRBV5-1
len: 15
j_gene: TRBJ2-3

CDR3aa: CASSLGTQGAPAFF
v_gene: TRBV7-9
len: 14
j_gene: TRBJ1-1

CDR3aa: CASSPIILWGTGIQWNTEAFF
v_gene: TRBV4-1
len: 21
j_gene: TRBJ1-1

CDR3aa: CASPGTSDTGELFF
v_gene: TRBV6-5
len: 14
j_gene: TRBJ2-2

CDR3aa: CASSLEQGTSPLHF
v_gene: TRBV5-1
len: 14
j_gene: TRBJ1-6

CDR3aa: CASSTPGQGFPLHF
v_gene: TRBV19
len: 14
j_gene: TRBJ1-6